The entry that follows covers one TCR beta chain sequence. What it binds is unknown. Clones were sequenced by immunoSEQ multiplex PCR, and TCRdb holds only the in-frame ones, with some missing. In the table there are fewer than 90,000 clones, around 80% of which are singletons. This CDR3 comprises 15 residues. The germline V gene encodes CDR1 MNHEY and CDR2 SVGAGI. V lost 0 bases and J lost 2, with 8 bases in between. This sample was included in a study of T cells in localized non-small cell lung cancer. Notes on the study in general: Adjacent uninvolved lung had the highest clonality, suggesting focused antigen responses.

The TCR was taken from a man between 40 and 75 years old with stage II squamous cell lung carcinoma. The input for sequencing was PBMCs, taken before any cancer treatment. The chain carries TRBV6-5 and TRBJ1-5, with D possibly TRBD1 on 5 matching bases. The CDR3 sequence: CASSYSWGGNQPQHF. The CDR3 bases are TGTGCCAGCAGTTACTCGTGGGGGGGCAATCAGCCCCAGCATTTT.